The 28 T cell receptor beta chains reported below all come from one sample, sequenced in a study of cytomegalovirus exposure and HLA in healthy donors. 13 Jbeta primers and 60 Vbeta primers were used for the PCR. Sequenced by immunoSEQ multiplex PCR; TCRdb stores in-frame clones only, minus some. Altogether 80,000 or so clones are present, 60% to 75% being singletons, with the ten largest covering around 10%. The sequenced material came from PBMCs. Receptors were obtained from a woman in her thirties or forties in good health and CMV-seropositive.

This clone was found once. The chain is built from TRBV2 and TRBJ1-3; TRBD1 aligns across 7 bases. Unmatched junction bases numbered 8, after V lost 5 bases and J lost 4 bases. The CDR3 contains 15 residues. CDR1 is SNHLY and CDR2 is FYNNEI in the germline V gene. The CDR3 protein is CASSRQGISGNTIYF. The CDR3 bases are TGTGCCAGCAGTCGACAGGGAATCTCCGGAAACACCATATATTTT.

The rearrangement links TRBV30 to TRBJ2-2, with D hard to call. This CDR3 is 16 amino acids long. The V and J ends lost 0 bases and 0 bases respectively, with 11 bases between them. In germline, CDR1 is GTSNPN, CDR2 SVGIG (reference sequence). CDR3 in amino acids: CAWSVGRLSNTGELFF. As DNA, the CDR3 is TGTGCCTGGAGTGTAGGCAGGTTATCGAACACCGGGGAGCTGTTTTTT.

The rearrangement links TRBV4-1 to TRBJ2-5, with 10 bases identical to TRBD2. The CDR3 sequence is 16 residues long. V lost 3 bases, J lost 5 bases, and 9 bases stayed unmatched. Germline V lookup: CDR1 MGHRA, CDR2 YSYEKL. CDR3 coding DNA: TGCGCCAGCAGCCACGGGTCTAGCGGGGGTATTGAGACCCAGTACTTC. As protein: CASSHGSSGGIETQYF.

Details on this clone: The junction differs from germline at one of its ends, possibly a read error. The CDR3 region is CASSLGTSGDF. Written as DNA, the CDR3 is TGTGCCAGCAGCTTGGGGACTAGCGGGGATTTT. This chain joins TRBV5-6 and TRBJ2-3; TRBD2 matches 12 bases. CDR1 and CDR2 (germline): SGHDT, YYEEEE. The CDR3 covers 11 residues.

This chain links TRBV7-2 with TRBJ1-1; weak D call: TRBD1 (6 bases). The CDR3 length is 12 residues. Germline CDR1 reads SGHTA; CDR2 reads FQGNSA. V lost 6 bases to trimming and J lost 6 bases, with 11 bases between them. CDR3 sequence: CASSTGGPEAFF. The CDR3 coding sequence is TGTGCCAGCAGTACTGGGGGCCCTGAAGCTTTCTTT. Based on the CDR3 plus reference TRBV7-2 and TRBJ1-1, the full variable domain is GAGVSQSPSNKVTEKGKDVELRCDPISGHTALYWYRQSLGQGLEFLIYFQGNSAPDKSGLPSDRFSAERTGGSVSTLTIQRTQQEDSAVYLCASSTGGPEAFFGQGTRLTVV.

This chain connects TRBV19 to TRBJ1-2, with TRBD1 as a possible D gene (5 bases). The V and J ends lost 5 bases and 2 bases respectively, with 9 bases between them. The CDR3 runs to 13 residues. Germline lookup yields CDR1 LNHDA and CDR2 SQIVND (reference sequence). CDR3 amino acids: CASSDRSNYGYTF. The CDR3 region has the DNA TGTGCCAGTAGTGACAGATCCAACTATGGCTACACCTTC. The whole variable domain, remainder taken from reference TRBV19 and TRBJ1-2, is DGGITQSPKYLFRKEGQNVTLSCEQNLNHDAMYWYRQDPGQGLRLIYYSQIVNDFQKGDIAEGYSVSREKKESFPLTVTSAQKNPTAFYLCASSDRSNYGYTFGSGTRLTVV.

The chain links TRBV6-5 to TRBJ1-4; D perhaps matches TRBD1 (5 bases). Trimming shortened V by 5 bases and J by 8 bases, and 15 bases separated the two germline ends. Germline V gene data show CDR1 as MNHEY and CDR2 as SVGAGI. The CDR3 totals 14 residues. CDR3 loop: CASSPRAGDEKLFF. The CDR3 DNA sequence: TGTGCCAGCAGTCCTCGAGCGGGGGACGAAAAACTGTTTTTT.

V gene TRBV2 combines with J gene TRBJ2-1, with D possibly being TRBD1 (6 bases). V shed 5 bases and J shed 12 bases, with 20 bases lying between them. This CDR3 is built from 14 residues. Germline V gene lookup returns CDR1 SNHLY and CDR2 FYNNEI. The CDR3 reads CASSPGTTPVGQFF. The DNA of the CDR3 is TGTGCCAGCAGTCCAGGGACAACCCCAGTCGGGCAGTTCTTC.

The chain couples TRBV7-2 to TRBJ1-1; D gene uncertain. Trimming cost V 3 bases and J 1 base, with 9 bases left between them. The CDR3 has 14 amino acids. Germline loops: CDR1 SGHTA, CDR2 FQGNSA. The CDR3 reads CASSLLQQNTEAFF. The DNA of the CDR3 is TGTGCCAGCAGCTTGTTACAGCAGAACACTGAAGCTTTCTTT.

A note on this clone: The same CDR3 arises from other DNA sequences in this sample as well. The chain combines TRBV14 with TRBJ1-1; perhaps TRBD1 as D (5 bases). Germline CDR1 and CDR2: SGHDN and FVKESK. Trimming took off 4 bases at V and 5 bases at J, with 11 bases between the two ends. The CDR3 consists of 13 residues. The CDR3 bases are TGTGCCAGCAGCCTTACTGGGGGGACTGAAGCTTTCTTT. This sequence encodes CASSLTGGTEAFF.

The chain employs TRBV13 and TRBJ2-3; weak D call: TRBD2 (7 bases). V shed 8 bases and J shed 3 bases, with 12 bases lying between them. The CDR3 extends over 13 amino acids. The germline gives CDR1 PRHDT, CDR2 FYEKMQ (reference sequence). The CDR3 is CASSGGRTDTQYF. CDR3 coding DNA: TGTGCCAGCTCGGGGGGCCGGACAGATACGCAGTATTTT. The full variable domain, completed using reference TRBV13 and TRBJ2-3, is AAGVIQSPRHLIKEKRETATLKCYPIPRHDTVYWYQQGPGQDPQFLISFYEKMQSDKGSIPDRFSAQQFSDYHSELNMSSLELGDSALYFCASSGGRTDTQYFGPGTRLTVL.

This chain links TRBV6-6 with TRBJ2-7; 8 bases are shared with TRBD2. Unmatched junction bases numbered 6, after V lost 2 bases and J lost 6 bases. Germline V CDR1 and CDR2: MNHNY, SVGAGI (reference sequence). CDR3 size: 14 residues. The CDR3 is CASSYRHTSGEQYF. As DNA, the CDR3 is TGTGCCAGCAGTTACCGACATACTAGCGGCGAGCAGTACTTC.

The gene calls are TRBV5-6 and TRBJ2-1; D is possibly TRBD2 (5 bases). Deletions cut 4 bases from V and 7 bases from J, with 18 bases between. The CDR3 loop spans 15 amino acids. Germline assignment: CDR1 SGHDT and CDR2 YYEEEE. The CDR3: CASSGSRAQFNEQFF. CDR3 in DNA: TGTGCCAGCAGCGGCTCGAGGGCTCAGTTTAATGAGCAGTTCTTC.

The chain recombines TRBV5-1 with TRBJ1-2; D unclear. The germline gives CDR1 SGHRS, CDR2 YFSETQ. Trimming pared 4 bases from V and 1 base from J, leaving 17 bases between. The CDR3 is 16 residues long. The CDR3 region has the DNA TGCGCCAGCAGCCTTGGAGAGTGGATGGTTAACTATGGCTACACCTTC. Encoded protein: CASSLGEWMVNYGYTF.

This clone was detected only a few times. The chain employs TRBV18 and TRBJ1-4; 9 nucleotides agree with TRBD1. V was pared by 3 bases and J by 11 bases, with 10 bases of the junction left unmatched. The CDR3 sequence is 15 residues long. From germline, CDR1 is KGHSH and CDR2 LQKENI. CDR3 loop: CASSPGTGNSRKLFF. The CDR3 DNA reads TGTGCCAGCTCACCGGGGACAGGGAATAGCAGGAAACTGTTTTTT.

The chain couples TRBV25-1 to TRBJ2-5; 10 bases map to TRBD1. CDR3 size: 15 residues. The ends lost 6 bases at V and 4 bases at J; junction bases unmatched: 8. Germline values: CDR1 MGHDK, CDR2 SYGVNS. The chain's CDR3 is CASRKGQGVRETQYF. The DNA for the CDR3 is TGTGCCAGCAGGAAAGGACAGGGGGTACGAGAGACCCAGTACTTC. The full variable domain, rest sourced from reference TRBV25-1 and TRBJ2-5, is EADIYQTPRYLVIGTGKKITLECSQTMGHDKMYWYQQDPGMELHLIHYSYGVNSTEKGDLSSESTVSRIRTEHFPLTLESARPSHTSQYLCASRKGQGVRETQYFGPGTRLLVL.

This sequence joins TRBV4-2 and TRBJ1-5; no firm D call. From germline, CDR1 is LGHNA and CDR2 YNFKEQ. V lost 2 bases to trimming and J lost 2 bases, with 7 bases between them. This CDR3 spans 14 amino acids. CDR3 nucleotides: TGTGCCAGCAGCCAATCCTCGGGCAATCAGCCCCAGCATTTT. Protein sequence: CASSQSSGNQPQHF.

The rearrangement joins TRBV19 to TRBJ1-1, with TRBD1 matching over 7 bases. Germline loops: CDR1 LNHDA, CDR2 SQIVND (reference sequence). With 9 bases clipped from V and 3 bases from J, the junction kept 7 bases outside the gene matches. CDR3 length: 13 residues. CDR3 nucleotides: TGTGCCAGCTCGGGACAGCGATACACTGAAGCTTTCTTT. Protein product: CASSGQRYTEAFF.

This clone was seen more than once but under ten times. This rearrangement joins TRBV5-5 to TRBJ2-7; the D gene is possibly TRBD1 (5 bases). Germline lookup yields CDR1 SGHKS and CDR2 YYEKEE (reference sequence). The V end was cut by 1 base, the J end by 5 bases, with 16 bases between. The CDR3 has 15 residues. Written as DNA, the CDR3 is TGTGCCAGCAGCTTGCGCCTAGGGGATTCCGACGAGCAGTACTTC. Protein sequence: CASSLRLGDSDEQYF.

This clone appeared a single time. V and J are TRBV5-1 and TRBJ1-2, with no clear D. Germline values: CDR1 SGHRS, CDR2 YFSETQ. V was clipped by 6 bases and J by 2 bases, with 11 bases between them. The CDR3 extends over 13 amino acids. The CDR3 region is CASTDTGNYGYTF. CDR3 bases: TGCGCCAGCACCGATACGGGGAACTATGGCTACACCTTC. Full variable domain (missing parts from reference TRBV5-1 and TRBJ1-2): KAGVTQTPRYLIKTRGQQVTLSCSPISGHRSVSWYQQTPGQGLQFLFEYFSETQRNKGNFPGRFSGRQFSNSRSEMNVSTLELGDSALYLCASTDTGNYGYTFGSGTRLTVV.

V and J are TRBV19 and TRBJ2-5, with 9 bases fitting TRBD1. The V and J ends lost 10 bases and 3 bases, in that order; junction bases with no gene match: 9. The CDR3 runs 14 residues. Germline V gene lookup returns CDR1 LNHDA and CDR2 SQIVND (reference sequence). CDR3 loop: CATTDRGREETQYF. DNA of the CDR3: TGTGCCACCACGGACAGGGGTCGGGAAGAGACCCAGTACTTC.

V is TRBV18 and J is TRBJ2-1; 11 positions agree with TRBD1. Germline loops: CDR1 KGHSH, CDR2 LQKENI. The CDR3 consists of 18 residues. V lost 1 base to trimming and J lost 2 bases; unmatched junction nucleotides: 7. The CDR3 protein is CASSPLGSGQGAYNEQFF. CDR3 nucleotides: TGTGCCAGCTCACCACTAGGATCGGGACAGGGGGCCTACAATGAGCAGTTCTTC.

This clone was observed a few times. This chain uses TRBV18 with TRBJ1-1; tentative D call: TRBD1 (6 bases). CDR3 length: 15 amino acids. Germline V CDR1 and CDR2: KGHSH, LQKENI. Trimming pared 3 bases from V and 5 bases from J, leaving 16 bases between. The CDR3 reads CASSPPLPTGTEAFF. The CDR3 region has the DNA TGTGCCAGCTCACCCCCCCTGCCAACAGGGACTGAAGCTTTCTTT. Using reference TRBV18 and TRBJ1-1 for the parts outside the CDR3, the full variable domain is NAGVMQNPRHLVRRRGQEARLRCSPMKGHSHVYWYRQLPEEGLKFMVYLQKENIIDESGMPKERFSAEFPKEGPSILRIQQVVRGDSAAYFCASSPPLPTGTEAFFGQGTRLTVV.

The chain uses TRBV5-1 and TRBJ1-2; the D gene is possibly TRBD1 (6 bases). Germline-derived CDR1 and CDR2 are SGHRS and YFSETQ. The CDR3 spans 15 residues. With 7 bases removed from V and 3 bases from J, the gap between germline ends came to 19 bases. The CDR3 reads CASRDTPTAYYGYTF. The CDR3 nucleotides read TGCGCCAGCCGGGACACACCGACAGCCTACTATGGCTACACCTTC.

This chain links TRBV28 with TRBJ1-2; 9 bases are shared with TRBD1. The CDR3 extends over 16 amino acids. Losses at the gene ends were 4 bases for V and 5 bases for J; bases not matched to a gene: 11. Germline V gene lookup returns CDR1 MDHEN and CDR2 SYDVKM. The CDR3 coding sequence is TGTGCCAGCAGTTCGGGACAGGGAGCCGGGGCATATGGCTACACCTTC. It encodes CASSSGQGAGAYGYTF.

In DNA, the CDR3 is TGTGCCAGTAGCACGCTAGCGGAGACCTACGAGCAGTACTTC. Its translation: CASSTLAETYEQYF. The chain couples TRBV19 to TRBJ2-7, with 7 positions matching TRBD2. V lost 6 bases, J lost 2 bases, and 7 bases stayed unmatched. This CDR3 is 14 amino acids long. CDR1 is LNHDA and CDR2 is SQIVND in the germline V gene (reference sequence).

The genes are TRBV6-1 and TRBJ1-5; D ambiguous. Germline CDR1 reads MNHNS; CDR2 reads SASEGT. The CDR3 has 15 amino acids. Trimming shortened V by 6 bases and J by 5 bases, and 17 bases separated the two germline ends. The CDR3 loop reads CASRRLGPQDQPQHF. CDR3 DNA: TGTGCCAGCAGGAGACTAGGGCCTCAGGATCAGCCCCAGCATTTT.

As DNA, the CDR3 is TGTGCCAGCAAGGGACAGGGGGCCGCCGGGGAGCTGTTTTTT. Encoded protein: CASKGQGAAGELFF. The gene calls are TRBV25-1 and TRBJ2-2; 12 nucleotides line up with TRBD1. Germline-derived CDR1 and CDR2 are MGHDK and SYGVNS. The CDR3 loop spans 14 amino acids. Trimming at V came to 7 bases and at J to 6 bases, leaving 3 bases not matched to a gene.